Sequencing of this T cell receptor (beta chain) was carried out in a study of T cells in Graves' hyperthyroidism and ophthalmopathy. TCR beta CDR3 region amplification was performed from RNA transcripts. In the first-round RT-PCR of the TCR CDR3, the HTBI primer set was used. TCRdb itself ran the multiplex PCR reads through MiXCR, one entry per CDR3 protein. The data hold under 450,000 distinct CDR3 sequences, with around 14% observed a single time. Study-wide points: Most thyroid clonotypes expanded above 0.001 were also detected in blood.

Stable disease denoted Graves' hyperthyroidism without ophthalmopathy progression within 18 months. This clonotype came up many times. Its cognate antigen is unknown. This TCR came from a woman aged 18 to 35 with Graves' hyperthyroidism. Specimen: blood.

Written as DNA, the CDR3 is TGTGCCAGCAGTGGGGACAGCTGGAGGGACACTGAAGCTTTCTTT. Its protein product is CASSGDSWRDTEAFF. This chain uses TRBV2 with TRBJ1-1, with TRBD1 identical over 7 bases. The CDR3 is 15 amino acids. Germline values: CDR1 SNHLY, CDR2 FYNNEI. The V segment lost 4 bases and the J segment 3 bases; nucleotides outside the gene matches: 8.